A selection of T cell receptor beta chains follows, all from one sample in a study of cytomegalovirus exposure and HLA in healthy donors. Some clones are missing from TCRdb's copy, which holds only in-frame ones; the method was immunoSEQ multiplex PCR. Among around 120,000 clones listed, around three quarters were seen once. Specimen: PBMCs. Receptor source: a woman aged 40 to 50 in good health and CMV-seronegative. The conserved cysteine and the conserved F or W are not part of the CDR3 here.

TRBJ2-7 | TRBV5-4 | ASSSGTSGSYEQY
TRBJ2-2 | TRBV7-2 | ASSLHHGTDGELF
TRBJ2-1 | TRBV5-6 | ASSLSLGGAGYNEQF
TRBJ1-2 | TRBV5-4 | ASSFTGTGVYGYT
TRBJ2-1 | TRBV6-5 | ASSFTSDNEQF
TRBJ1-1 | TRBV7-9 | ASSLFQDTEAF
TRBJ2-7 | TRBV6-1 | ASSYYEQY
TRBJ2-3 | TRBV15 | ATSRDSFPIPTDTQY
TRBJ2-5 | TRBV7-7 | ASSLDKLAGQETQY
TRBJ2-2 | TRBV5-4 | ASTTGQTRNTGELF
TRBJ1-1 | TRBV7-8 | ASSLRDRVNTEAF
NA | TRBV28 | ASRRHFGQGYEQY
TRBJ2-7 | TRBV27 | ASRLGTGSEQY
TRBJ2-1 | TRBV5-4 | ASSLDQGSYNEQF
TRBJ2-7 | TRBV9 | ASSVEAHGRGGHEQY
TRBJ2-1 | TRBV19 | ASSIPLAGRAYNEQF
TRBJ2-1 | TRBV6-5 | ASSGHSQVLQQF
TRBJ1-2 | TRBV6-5 | ASSDGSPTRGYT
TRBJ2-5 | TRBV4-3 | ASSRLGIQGETQY
TRBJ1-1 | TRBV15 | ATSRDLANTEAF
TRBJ1-5 | TRBV6-5 | ASSYSPPQGLEPQH
TRBJ2-5 | TRBV4-3 | ASSQGYSGGAETQY
TRBJ2-2 | TRBV7-2 | ASSSDSLANTGELF
TRBJ1-3 | TRBV9 | ASSPRTGENTIY
TRBJ1-4 | TRBV30 | AWSAGTDEKLF
TRBJ2-7 | TRBV5-1 | ASTRGRGTPSDEQY
TRBJ1-4 | TRBV25-1 | ASSLQGGNEKLF
TRBJ2-7 | TRBV11-2 | ASSGARTSGGFYEQY
TRBJ2-2 | TRBV28 | ASRNFPPGELF
TRBJ2-7 | TRBV2 | AFTRGGAYEQY